The 21 T cell receptor beta chains below all came from one sample that was sequenced in a study of shared clonotypes between healthy human individuals. CD45RO-negative, CCR7-positively selected cells formed the naive CD8 fraction, excluding terminally differentiated effector memory CD45RA+ cells. Using immunoSEQ multiplex PCR, the repertoire was profiled, and TCRdb retains in-frame clones only, with some absent. Here the sample spans roughly 2.1 million clones, just over 90% being singletons. Sequencing was performed on naive CD8+ T cells from PBMCs. The receptors derive from a man younger than 35 in good health. Some clones in this sample may be carry-over from other donors' samples.

This rearrangement joins TRBV28 to TRBJ2-5; D may be TRBD2 (6 bases). The germline V and J ends were trimmed by 4 bases and 2 bases, with 11 bases remaining between them. Germline lookup yields CDR1 MDHEN and CDR2 SYDVKM. CDR3 length: 14 amino acids. CDR3 loop: CASSSAGRQETQYF. As DNA, the CDR3 is TGTGCCAGCAGTTCCGCGGGAAGACAAGAGACCCAGTACTTC.

This sequence joins TRBV7-9 and TRBJ2-7, with D perhaps TRBD1 (6 bases). Per the germline V gene, CDR1 is SEHNR and CDR2 is FQNEAQ (reference sequence). V gave up 1 base and J gave up 0 bases, with 19 bases separating them. The CDR3 is 18 residues long. CDR3 sequence reads: CASSLVGWGPGSSYEQYF. The CDR3 DNA reads as TGTGCCAGCAGCTTAGTAGGGTGGGGGCCAGGGAGCTCCTACGAGCAGTACTTC.

The V and J genes are TRBV7-9 and TRBJ2-1; TRBD1 matches 7 bases. Germline V gives CDR1 SEHNR, CDR2 FQNEAQ (reference sequence). The CDR3 is 14 amino acids. The V segment lost 3 bases and the J segment 7 bases; nucleotides outside the gene matches: 6. Here the CDR3 DNA reads TGTGCCAGCAGCTTTTTGGACAGGAAGAATGAGCAGTTCTTC. It yields the protein CASSFLDRKNEQFF.

The V and J genes are TRBV15 and TRBJ1-1, with D uncertain. CDR1 and CDR2 (germline): LNHNV, YYDKDF (reference sequence). Trimming cost V 1 base and J 1 base, with 4 bases left between them. The CDR3 covers 13 residues. CDR3 amino acids: CATSRVPNTEAFF. CDR3 in DNA: TGTGCCACCAGCAGAGTACCGAACACTGAAGCTTTCTTT.

This chain uses TRBV5-6 with TRBJ1-1; D call uncertain. Germline CDR1 reads SGHDT; CDR2 reads YYEEEE. The length of the CDR3 is 13 residues. Trimming took off 1 base at V and 11 bases at J, with 15 bases between the two ends. CDR3 coding DNA: TGTGCCAGCAGCTTGATGGGTTTTAGAGTGGCTTTCTTT. Its protein is CASSLMGFRVAFF.

This clone showed up just once. V is TRBV28 and J is TRBJ2-7; possible D gene TRBD2, 7 bases. CDR1 is MDHEN and CDR2 is SYDVKM in the germline V gene. The CDR3 has 13 amino acids. The V end was cut by 8 bases, the J end by 2 bases, with 13 bases between. The CDR3 nucleotides are TGTGCCAGCGGGGGGCGGGAGACCTACGAGCAGTACTTC. Residues: CASGGRETYEQYF.

This CDR3 reads CASSLGTGRDTQYF. CDR3 nucleotide sequence: TGTGCCAGCAGCTTAGGGACAGGGCGGGATACGCAGTATTTT. This sequence joins TRBV7-3 and TRBJ2-3, with 9 bases identical to TRBD1. CDR1 is SGHTA and CDR2 is FQGTGA in the germline V gene. V trimming: 2 bases; J trimming: 6 bases; junction bases outside the gene matches: 3. This CDR3 is 14 amino acids long.

The V and J genes are TRBV19 and TRBJ1-5; D is unclear. The CDR3 is 13 residues long. From germline, CDR1 is LNHDA and CDR2 SQIVND (reference sequence). V was pared by 5 bases and J by 3 bases, with 8 bases between. In nucleotides, the CDR3 is TGTGCCAGTAGTTACGGCTACAATCAGCCCCAGCATTTT. Its protein product is CASSYGYNQPQHF. The full variable domain, rest sourced from reference TRBV19 and TRBJ1-5, is DGGITQSPKYLFRKEGQNVTLSCEQNLNHDAMYWYRQDPGQGLRLIYYSQIVNDFQKGDIAEGYSVSREKKESFPLTVTSAQKNPTAFYLCASSYGYNQPQHFGDGTRLSIL.

The chain combines TRBV5-4 with TRBJ2-2; D not resolved. CDR1 is SGHNT and CDR2 is YYREEE in the germline V gene (reference sequence). The CDR3 is 16 amino acids. The germline V and J ends were trimmed by 0 bases and 6 bases, with 15 bases remaining between them. The CDR3 nucleotides are TGTGCCAGCAGCTTGGATCTCGGTCCCGACGCCGGGGAGCTGTTTTTT. Its translation is CASSLDLGPDAGELFF.

The chain uses TRBV5-1 and TRBJ2-7; the match to TRBD1 covers 9 bases. This CDR3 contains 17 residues. V was pared by 4 bases and J by 5 bases, with 16 bases of the junction left unmatched. Germline CDR1 SGHRS, CDR2 YFSETQ. In DNA, the CDR3 is TGCGCCAGCAGCCCGCCAGTGGTGGGGACAGGGTCCCACGAGCAGTACTTC. The encoded protein is CASSPPVVGTGSHEQYF.

The chain combines TRBV19 with TRBJ2-5, with 14 bases aligning to TRBD2. The CDR3 runs to 16 residues. V shed 5 bases, J shed 3 bases, and the junction held 5 bases outside the gene matches. Germline lookup yields CDR1 LNHDA and CDR2 SQIVND (reference sequence). The CDR3 is CASSPRLAGGEETQYF. CDR3 coding DNA: TGTGCCAGTAGTCCACGACTAGCGGGAGGGGAAGAGACCCAGTACTTC. Together with reference TRBV19 and TRBJ2-5, the CDR3 gives the full variable domain: DGGITQSPKYLFRKEGQNVTLSCEQNLNHDAMYWYRQDPGQGLRLIYYSQIVNDFQKGDIAEGYSVSREKKESFPLTVTSAQKNPTAFYLCASSPRLAGGEETQYFGPGTRLLVL.

The rearrangement uses TRBV6-1 and TRBJ2-7; no clear D gene. Per germline, CDR1 MNHNS and CDR2 SASEGT. With 2 bases removed from V and 4 bases from J, the gap between germline ends came to 18 bases. This CDR3 has 16 amino acids. CDR3 protein: CASSETVGSPIYEQYF. The CDR3 DNA reads as TGTGCCAGCAGTGAAACTGTTGGTAGCCCCATATACGAGCAGTACTTC.

The chain employs TRBV10-3 and TRBJ1-2; D unresolved. The CDR3 extends over 14 amino acids. Germline CDR1 ENHRY, CDR2 SYGVKD. Trimming removed 2 bases at V and 7 bases at J, with 14 bases between. CDR3 amino acids: CAISERTERSGYTF. In DNA form, the CDR3 reads TGTGCCATCAGTGAGCGGACGGAACGTTCTGGCTACACCTTC.

V gene TRBV27 combines with J gene TRBJ2-1, with 8 bases aligning to TRBD2. V lost 5 bases, J lost 4 bases, and 4 bases stayed unmatched. Germline-derived CDR1 and CDR2 are MNHEY and SMNVEV (reference sequence). The CDR3 has 14 amino acids. The CDR3 loop is CASSAQREYNEQFF. CDR3 coding DNA: TGTGCCAGCAGTGCTCAGCGGGAGTACAATGAGCAGTTCTTC.

This clone was counted a single time. The V call is TRBV7-9, the J call TRBJ1-2; D is perhaps TRBD1 (5 bases). Germline-derived CDR1 and CDR2 are SEHNR and FQNEAQ (reference sequence). V was trimmed by 3 bases and J by 4 bases, leaving 9 bases between them. The CDR3 is 13 amino acids. CDR3 residues: CASSFDRSYGYTF. The CDR3, as DNA: TGTGCCAGCAGCTTTGACAGATCCTATGGCTACACCTTC.

This chain connects TRBV13 to TRBJ2-7, with TRBD2 matching over 7 bases. This CDR3 region has 16 residues. Germline values: CDR1 PRHDT, CDR2 FYEKMQ (reference sequence). V was clipped by 5 bases and J by 0 bases; unmatched bases: 10. CDR3 in DNA: TGTGCCAGCAGCCCTCGGACTAGAGGGCCCTCCTACGAGCAGTACTTC. This translates into CASSPRTRGPSYEQYF. The full variable domain, its missing parts supplied by reference TRBV13 and TRBJ2-7, is AAGVIQSPRHLIKEKRETATLKCYPIPRHDTVYWYQQGPGQDPQFLISFYEKMQSDKGSIPDRFSAQQFSDYHSELNMSSLELGDSALYFCASSPRTRGPSYEQYFGPGTRLTVT.

The chain couples TRBV27 to TRBJ1-1; the match to TRBD1 covers 7 bases. The length of the CDR3 is 14 residues. V was clipped by 4 bases and J by 5 bases; unmatched bases: 7. From germline, CDR1 is MNHEY and CDR2 SMNVEV (reference sequence). CDR3 nucleotides: TGTGCCAGCAGTTATACAGGGGCGGGAACTGAAGCTTTCTTT. It translates to CASSYTGAGTEAFF.

This chain uses TRBV4-1 with TRBJ1-1; tentative D call: TRBD1 (5 bases). The V end was cut by 0 bases, the J end by 4 bases, with 24 bases between. The CDR3 loop spans 19 amino acids. Germline V gene lookup returns CDR1 MGHRA and CDR2 YSYEKL. Here the CDR3 reads CASSQEIYGAGSWSTEAFF. CDR3 DNA sequence: TGCGCCAGCAGCCAAGAAATCTACGGGGCAGGGAGTTGGAGCACTGAAGCTTTCTTT.

This chain connects TRBV11-2 to TRBJ2-3; maybe TRBD1 (5 bases). This CDR3 region has 14 residues. The germline gives CDR1 SGHAT, CDR2 FQNNGV. Trimming cost V 1 base and J 3 bases, with 8 bases left between them. CDR3 residues: CASSLVRVTDTQYF. CDR3 coding DNA: TGTGCCAGCAGCTTAGTCAGGGTGACAGATACGCAGTATTTT.

This sequence joins TRBV13 and TRBJ2-7; 12 nucleotides agree with TRBD2. V shed 0 bases and J 4 bases; nucleotides not matched to a gene: 7. Germline V gene sequence: CDR1 PRHDT, CDR2 FYEKMQ (reference sequence). The CDR3 runs to 17 residues. The CDR3 nucleotides are TGTGCCAGCAGCTTAGGGGTCATGACTAGCGGGAGTTACGAGCAGTACTTC. It specifies CASSLGVMTSGSYEQYF.

The V and J genes are TRBV27 and TRBJ2-7, with a possible D match to TRBD1 (6 bases). The CDR3 sequence is 16 residues long. V lost 0 bases, J lost 1 base, and 13 bases lay in between. Germline V gives CDR1 MNHEY, CDR2 SMNVEV (reference sequence). Written as DNA, the CDR3 is TGTGCCAGCAGTTTATCCCAGGGGACCCTATCCTACGAGCAGTACTTC. Protein product: CASSLSQGTLSYEQYF.